These 28 T cell receptor beta chains originate from one sample sequenced in a study of TIL therapy for anti-PD-1-resistant metastatic lung cancer. The libraries were made with immunoSEQ v3. Only in-frame clones appear in the TCRdb table, and some are missing; sequencing was by immunoSEQ multiplex PCR. The data hold about 50,000 clones, with 60% to 85% observed a single time. As for time point: pre-treatment sample, taken before nivolumab and TIL therapy. The tumor samples were excised metastases, mostly pleural nodules or supraclavicular lymph nodes. Sequencing used tumor tissue, obtained at baseline. The receptors come from a person between 25 and 79 years old with non-small cell lung cancer.

The rearrangement joins TRBV5-1 to TRBJ2-2; D gene uncertain. CDR1 and CDR2 from the germline V gene are SGHRS and YFSETQ. The CDR3 consists of 14 residues. Trimming pared 4 bases from V and 4 bases from J, leaving 11 bases between. The CDR3 sequence is CASSPPLSTGELFF. DNA for the CDR3: TGCGCCAGCAGCCCCCCTTTGAGCACCGGGGAGCTGTTTTTT.

Within the sample, this clone is medium-sized. The chain joins TRBV18 to TRBJ1-2; D call uncertain. CDR3 size: 15 residues. V lost 2 bases and J 2 bases, leaving 12 bases between the germline ends. Germline loops: CDR1 KGHSH, CDR2 LQKENI. CDR3 nucleotides: TGTGCCAGCTCACCATCCGGTCCCGGAAACTATGGCTACACCTTC. Protein: CASSPSGPGNYGYTF.

The chain employs TRBV19 and TRBJ1-5; TRBD1 is a possible D gene (5 bases). Germline lookup yields CDR1 LNHDA and CDR2 SQIVND (reference sequence). The germline V and J ends were trimmed by 3 bases and 1 base, with 10 bases remaining between them. The CDR3 spans 15 residues. Here the CDR3 DNA reads TGTGCCAGTAGTATTGGGGCAGTAAGCAATCAGCCCCAGCATTTT. Its protein product is CASSIGAVSNQPQHF. The whole variable domain, filled in from reference TRBV19 and TRBJ1-5, reads DGGITQSPKYLFRKEGQNVTLSCEQNLNHDAMYWYRQDPGQGLRLIYYSQIVNDFQKGDIAEGYSVSREKKESFPLTVTSAQKNPTAFYLCASSIGAVSNQPQHFGDGTRLSIL.

Points on this clone: This CDR3 is also generated by other DNA sequences in the sample. This chain joins TRBV5-1 and TRBJ2-5; 11 bases map to TRBD2. J lost 4 bases, V lost 4 bases, and 3 bases had no gene match. Germline lookup yields CDR1 SGHRS and CDR2 YFSETQ. The CDR3 totals 14 residues. This CDR3 is CASSAGLAGETQYF. CDR3 DNA sequence: TGCGCCAGCAGCGCCGGACTAGCGGGAGAGACCCAGTACTTC.

V usage is TRBV5-1 and J usage is TRBJ2-7; D call uncertain. This CDR3 has 13 amino acids. Germline lookup yields CDR1 SGHRS and CDR2 YFSETQ. Deletions cut 0 bases from V and 6 bases from J, with 10 bases between. In nucleotides, the CDR3 is TGCGCCAGCAGCTTGGAATTCAGATCCGAGCAGTACTTC. This gives the protein CASSLEFRSEQYF.

The chain joins TRBV6-1 to TRBJ2-7; no clear D gene. Per the germline V gene, CDR1 is MNHNS and CDR2 is SASEGT. Trimming took off 4 bases at V and 0 bases at J, with 4 bases between the two ends. The CDR3 is 12 residues long. The chain's CDR3 is CASSGASYEQYF. The CDR3 bases are TGTGCCAGCAGTGGCGCCTCCTACGAGCAGTACTTC.

The chain couples TRBV19 to TRBJ1-1; 8 bases agree with TRBD1. The CDR3 consists of 15 residues. Germline V CDR1 and CDR2: LNHDA, SQIVND (reference sequence). V lost 5 bases, J lost 1 base, and 6 bases stayed unmatched. CDR3 nucleotide sequence: TGTGCCAGTAGTTTTCGGGACAGGCCGAACACTGAAGCTTTCTTT. This translates into CASSFRDRPNTEAFF.

The chain employs TRBV11-2 and TRBJ2-7; D unclear. The ends were cut back, 5 bases at V and 7 bases at J, with 15 bases in the middle. In germline, CDR1 is SGHAT, CDR2 FQNNGV. This CDR3 is 13 amino acids long. CDR3 in DNA: TGTGCCAGCAGCCCCCAGCCTCTGGGAGAGCAGTACTTC. Its translation: CASSPQPLGEQYF.

The chain combines TRBV28 with TRBJ1-2; D is uncertain. The CDR3 sequence is 12 residues long. Trimming removed 8 bases at V and 4 bases at J, with 11 bases between. CDR1 and CDR2 from the germline V gene are MDHEN and SYDVKM. The CDR3 coding sequence is TGTGCCAGCTTAGCTCGGCCCTATGGCTACACCTTC. It encodes CASLARPYGYTF.

About this clone itself: Other DNA sequences in the sample encode the same CDR3. This rearrangement joins TRBV28 to TRBJ1-5; D is perhaps TRBD1 (5 bases). The CDR3 contains 16 residues. Germline CDR1 reads MDHEN; CDR2 reads SYDVKM. The ends were cut back, 6 bases at V and 0 bases at J, with 15 bases in the middle. In DNA, the CDR3 is TGTGCCAGCAGCCCCTCAGGGCGAGATAGCAATCAGCCCCAGCATTTT. Amino acid sequence: CASSPSGRDSNQPQHF.

The chain employs TRBV11-1 and TRBJ2-6, with D possibly matching TRBD1 (6 bases). Trimming took 1 base from V and 2 from J, leaving 6 bases between them. The CDR3 runs to 15 residues. The germline gives CDR1 SGHAT, CDR2 FQDESV (reference sequence). The CDR3 spells CASSLDRAGANVLTF. In DNA, the CDR3 is TGTGCCAGCAGCTTAGACAGGGCTGGGGCCAACGTCCTGACTTTC.

This rearrangement joins TRBV5-1 to TRBJ1-6, with D possibly being TRBD1 (5 bases). The germline gives CDR1 SGHRS, CDR2 YFSETQ. This CDR3 region has 14 residues. Trimming cost V 5 bases and J 10 bases, with 16 bases left between them. CDR3 loop: CASRGEGSLSPLHF. In DNA, the CDR3 is TGCGCCAGCAGGGGTGAGGGGTCTCTATCACCCCTCCACTTT.

The gene calls are TRBV7-8 and TRBJ2-1; no clear D gene. Trimming removed 5 bases at V and 15 bases at J, with 14 bases between. The CDR3 is 11 residues long. The germline V gene has CDR1 SGHVS and CDR2 FQNEAQ. CDR3 region: CASSAWDIGFF. For the CDR3, the DNA is TGTGCCAGCAGCGCTTGGGATATTGGGTTCTTC.

This chain links TRBV5-1 with TRBJ2-3; D is unresolved. This CDR3 has 14 residues. Trimming left V 2 bases short and J 0 bases short, with 7 bases between. Per germline, CDR1 SGHRS and CDR2 YFSETQ. The CDR3 bases are TGCGCCAGCAGCTTCGCTTCTAGCACAGATACGCAGTATTTT. It codes for CASSFASSTDTQYF.

The chain combines TRBV27 with TRBJ1-2, with a tentative D call TRBD1 (5 bases). V dropped 2 bases and J dropped 10 bases, with 14 bases sitting between them. Germline CDR1 reads MNHEY; CDR2 reads SMNVEV (reference sequence). This CDR3 has 13 residues. This CDR3 reads CASSLVAGRIYTF. In nucleotides, the CDR3 is TGTGCCAGCAGTTTAGTGGCAGGGCGGATCTACACCTTC.

A few counts support this clone. This rearrangement joins TRBV7-8 to TRBJ2-7; the match to TRBD1 covers 7 bases. Germline CDR1 SGHVS, CDR2 FQNEAQ. The J segment lost 7 bases and the V segment lost 5 bases, leaving 5 bases of the junction unmatched. The CDR3 has 12 residues. In nucleotides, the CDR3 is TGTGCCAGCAGCGACGGGACAGAGGAGCAGTACTTC. This codes for CASSDGTEEQYF.

The CDR3 DNA follows: TGCGCCACCTCCGGGGGGGCTTCCTACAATGAGCAGTTCTTC. It translates to CATSGGASYNEQFF. This chain links TRBV5-1 with TRBJ2-1, with 8 bases identical to TRBD2. Trimming took 9 bases from V and 1 from J; bases not matched to a gene: 6. This CDR3 comprises 14 residues. Germline CDR1 is SGHRS and CDR2 is YFSETQ.

The V call is TRBV11-3, the J call TRBJ2-3; D not resolved. Germline V gene lookup returns CDR1 SGHNT and CDR2 YENEEA. This CDR3 is 15 amino acids long. The V end lost 5 bases, the J end lost 2 bases, and 14 bases lay between the germline ends. The CDR3 loop reads CASSPSTGYTDTQYF. CDR3 nucleotide sequence: TGTGCCAGCAGCCCCTCGACGGGTTACACAGATACGCAGTATTTT.

The V and J genes are TRBV9 and TRBJ1-3, with D unresolved. V lost 0 bases, J lost 4 bases, and 11 bases lay in between. CDR3 length equals 15 residues. Looked up from germline, CDR1 is SGDLS and CDR2 is YYNGEE. This CDR3 reads CASSVVEGLGNTIYF. Written as DNA, the CDR3 is TGTGCCAGCAGCGTAGTAGAGGGCCTCGGAAACACCATATATTTT.

The rearrangement links TRBV28 to TRBJ1-4; D gene uncertain. V was trimmed by 8 bases and J by 2 bases, leaving 9 bases between them. Germline CDR1 is MDHEN and CDR2 is SYDVKM. This CDR3 has 13 residues. Here the CDR3 DNA reads TGTGCCAGCGGCGGATCGACTAATGAAAAACTGTTTTTT. The encoded protein is CASGGSTNEKLFF.

The J gene is TRBJ1-2, the V gene TRBV30; 11 bases agree with TRBD1. CDR3 length equals 14 residues. J was trimmed by 2 bases and V by 4 bases; bases with no gene match: 3. Germline lookup yields CDR1 GTSNPN and CDR2 SVGIG (reference sequence). CDR3 residues: CAWKRTGGNYGYTF. CDR3 DNA sequence: TGTGCCTGGAAGCGGACAGGGGGCAACTATGGCTACACCTTC. The entire variable domain, with the rest obtained from reference TRBV30 and TRBJ1-2, is as follows: SQTIHQWPATLVQPVGSPLSLECTVEGTSNPNLYWYRQAAGRGLQLLFYSVGIGQISSEVPQNLSASRPQDRQFILSSKKLLLSDSGFYLCAWKRTGGNYGYTFGSGTRLTVV.

The rearrangement joins TRBV4-1 to TRBJ2-7; 7 nucleotides agree with TRBD1. The CDR3 totals 14 residues. Trimming removed 2 bases from V and 2 bases from J; junction bases left unmatched: 3. The germline V gene encodes CDR1 MGHRA and CDR2 YSYEKL. The CDR3 loop reads CASSQPGQTYEQYF. The CDR3 DNA reads TGCGCCAGCAGCCAACCGGGACAGACCTACGAGCAGTACTTC.

There are a few counts of this clone. This sequence joins TRBV18 and TRBJ1-4, with D possibly matching TRBD1 (6 bases). Trimming took 0 bases from V and 5 from J, leaving 7 bases between them. The CDR3 is made up of 14 amino acids. Per the germline V gene, CDR1 is KGHSH and CDR2 is LQKENI. The CDR3 DNA is TGTGCCAGCTCACCACCCCAGGGGAATGAAAAACTGTTTTTT. This gives the protein CASSPPQGNEKLFF. Together with reference TRBV18 and TRBJ1-4, the CDR3 gives the full variable domain: NAGVMQNPRHLVRRRGQEARLRCSPMKGHSHVYWYRQLPEEGLKFMVYLQKENIIDESGMPKERFSAEFPKEGPSILRIQQVVRGDSAAYFCASSPPQGNEKLFFGSGTQLSVL.

The chain combines TRBV7-6 with TRBJ1-1; D not resolved. Germline V CDR1 and CDR2: SGHVS, FNYEAQ. V lost 5 bases to trimming and J lost 1 base, with 8 bases between them. This CDR3 is built from 13 residues. In nucleotides, the CDR3 is TGTGCCAGCAGCAATACAAGGAACACTGAAGCTTTCTTT. It codes for CASSNTRNTEAFF. Using reference TRBV7-6 and TRBJ1-1 for the parts outside the CDR3, the full variable domain is GAGVSQSPRYKVTKRGQDVALRCDPISGHVSLYWYRQALGQGPEFLTYFNYEAQQDKSGLPNDRFSAERPEGSISTLTIQRTEQRDSAMYRCASSNTRNTEAFFGQGTRLTVV.

This clone has more than one count but fewer than ten. J is TRBJ2-7 and V is TRBV6-5; weak D call: TRBD1 (6 bases). The CDR3 sequence is 13 residues long. Germline CDR1 and CDR2: MNHEY and SVGAGI. The ends were cut back, 6 bases at V and 2 bases at J, with 11 bases in the middle. CDR3: CASSIRQAYEQYF. CDR3 sequence (DNA): TGTGCCAGCAGCATAAGACAGGCCTACGAGCAGTACTTC.

This chain joins TRBV6-5 and TRBJ2-6; D perhaps matches TRBD1 (5 bases). The V and J ends lost 6 bases and 1 base respectively, with 10 bases between them. Germline loops: CDR1 MNHEY, CDR2 SVGAGI. The CDR3 is made up of 15 amino acids. For the CDR3, the DNA is TGTGCCAGCAGACCTCAGGGTTCTGGGGCCAACGTCCTGACTTTC. Protein: CASRPQGSGANVLTF.

This clone was seen only a few times. The V call is TRBV5-1, the J call TRBJ1-2; tentative D call: TRBD1 (5 bases). Germline V gives CDR1 SGHRS, CDR2 YFSETQ. Trimming stripped 1 base from V and 6 bases from J, with 16 bases between. CDR3 size: 15 residues. The CDR3 bases are TGCGCCAGCAGCTTGACAATAGGGGACTATCATGGCTACACCTTC. Translating gives CASSLTIGDYHGYTF.

The rearrangement joins TRBV19 to TRBJ2-7; weak D call: TRBD1 (6 bases). The CDR3 has 15 amino acids. Germline V gene sequence: CDR1 LNHDA, CDR2 SQIVND (reference sequence). The V and J ends lost 7 bases and 5 bases respectively, with 21 bases between them. CDR3 sequence (DNA): TGTGCCAGTACCCAAACAGGTACAGGGCGAGACGAGCAGTACTTC. Amino acids: CASTQTGTGRDEQYF.